These 25 T cell receptor beta chains originate from one sample sequenced in a study of beta chain features in type 1 diabetes. These TCRs are of unknown antigen specificity. Overall study results and limits: The study found moderately but significantly shorter TCRB CDR3s in all four CD4+ subsets of Type 1 diabetes patients.

The entirety of the isolated RNA underwent reverse transcription, so expressed TCRB transcripts were sequenced. TCRdb's table, derived via immunoSEQ multiplex PCR, lists solely in-frame clones and lacks some. This table holds 500,000 to 850,000 clones, about 14% found once. Sequencing was performed on naive CD4+ T cells from blood. The receptor set was obtained from a man between 18 and 35 years old with type 1 diabetes.

The genes are TRBV4-3 and TRBJ2-3; D remains unclear. Per the germline V gene, CDR1 is LGHNA and CDR2 is YSLEER. The CDR3 extends over 16 amino acids. Deletions cut 4 bases from V and 0 bases from J, with 14 bases between. This CDR3 reads CASSRHNRASTDTQYF. The DNA of the CDR3 is TGCGCCAGCAGCCGACATAATAGGGCTAGCACAGATACGCAGTATTTT.

The chain employs TRBV2 and TRBJ2-5; no reliable D call. V shed 4 bases and J shed 7 bases, with 13 bases lying between them. CDR3 length: 13 amino acids. Germline values: CDR1 SNHLY, CDR2 FYNNEI. CDR3 DNA sequence: TGTGCCAGCAGTGGAGACACTCTCGGGACCCAGTACTTC. Protein sequence: CASSGDTLGTQYF. The entire variable domain, with the rest obtained from reference TRBV2 and TRBJ2-5, is as follows: EPEVTQTPSHQVTQMGQEVILRCVPISNHLYFYWYRQILGQKVEFLVSFYNNEISEKSEIFDDQFSVERPDGSNFTLKIRSTKLEDSAMYFCASSGDTLGTQYFGPGTRLLVL.

The chain recombines TRBV4-3 with TRBJ2-7; tentative D call: TRBD1 (6 bases). The CDR3 runs 13 residues. Trimming shortened V by 1 base and J by 2 bases, and 6 bases separated the two germline ends. The germline gives CDR1 LGHNA, CDR2 YSLEER. This CDR3 reads CASSQGQAYEQYF. The CDR3 DNA reads as TGCGCCAGCAGCCAAGGACAGGCCTACGAGCAGTACTTC.

CDR3 loop: CASSYSMPGGHQPQHF. The CDR3 DNA follows: TGTGCCAGCAGTTACTCGATGCCCGGAGGACATCAGCCCCAGCATTTT. The J gene is TRBJ1-5, the V gene TRBV6-5; D unresolved. CDR1 MNHEY and CDR2 SVGAGI come from the germline V gene. Deletions cut 0 bases from V and 5 bases from J, with 14 bases between. The length of the CDR3 is 16 residues.

The CDR3 region is CAISGTAEAFF. CDR3 nucleotide sequence: TGTGCCATCAGTGGGACAGCGGAAGCTTTCTTT. The V gene is TRBV10-3, the J gene TRBJ1-1; perhaps TRBD1 as D (6 bases). CDR1 and CDR2 (germline): ENHRY, SYGVKD. This CDR3 spans 11 amino acids. Between the trimmed V and J ends, which lost 4 bases and 8 bases, there was a span of 8 bases.

This clone was detected a few times. The chain has TRBV29-1 and TRBJ1-2; a possible D gene is TRBD1 (6 bases). Between the trimmed V and J ends, which lost 4 bases and 7 bases, there was a span of 16 bases. CDR1 and CDR2 from the germline V gene are SQVTM and ANQGSEA. This CDR3 has 13 residues. CDR3 sequence reads: CSVVGSQGFGYTF. DNA for the CDR3: TGCAGCGTTGTAGGTAGTCAGGGGTTTGGCTACACCTTC.

The rearrangement joins TRBV2 to TRBJ2-7, with D perhaps matching TRBD1 (6 bases). CDR3 size: 14 residues. V shed 4 bases and J shed 2 bases, with 12 bases lying between them. Germline V CDR1 and CDR2: SNHLY, FYNNEI. The CDR3, as DNA: TGTGCCAGCAGTGTCTCCTGGGGGCCCTACGAGCAGTACTTC. As protein: CASSVSWGPYEQYF.

This chain uses TRBV2 with TRBJ2-5; weak D call: TRBD2 (6 bases). V was pared by 6 bases and J by 5 bases, with 7 bases between. The CDR3 is 11 amino acids. The germline CDR1 and CDR2 sequences are SNHLY and FYNNEI. Written as DNA, the CDR3 is TGTGCCAGCAGAGGAGGGGAGACCCAGTACTTC. Its protein product is CASRGGETQYF. The full variable domain, with the rest looked up from reference TRBV2 and TRBJ2-5, is EPEVTQTPSHQVTQMGQEVILRCVPISNHLYFYWYRQILGQKVEFLVSFYNNEISEKSEIFDDQFSVERPDGSNFTLKIRSTKLEDSAMYFCASRGGETQYFGPGTRLLVL.

J is TRBJ1-4 and V is TRBV15; no clear D. The CDR3 sequence is 13 residues long. The V gene lost 8 bases and the J gene lost 7 bases, with 14 bases spanning the gap. Germline V gives CDR1 LNHNV, CDR2 YYDKDF (reference sequence). The chain's CDR3 is CATHRSVGEKLFF. Here the CDR3 DNA reads TGTGCCACCCATCGGTCCGTAGGTGAAAAACTGTTTTTT. The variable domain in full, completed from reference TRBV15 and TRBJ1-4, reads DAMVIQNPRYQVTQFGKPVTLSCSQTLNHNVMYWYQQKSSQAPKLLFHYYDKDFNNEADTPDNFQSRRPNTSFCFLDIRSPGLGDTAMYLCATHRSVGEKLFFGSGTQLSVL.

There are a few counts of this clone. V usage is TRBV29-1 and J usage is TRBJ2-7; D may be TRBD2 (5 bases). CDR3 length equals 14 residues. V was shortened by 5 bases and J by 2 bases, with 16 bases between the two germline ends. CDR1 is SQVTM, CDR2 ANQGSEA, per germline. The DNA of the CDR3 is TGCAGCGTTAAATATGGTCGGGGAGCCTACGAGCAGTACTTC. This translates into CSVKYGRGAYEQYF.

This clone was found a few times. This chain joins TRBV9 and TRBJ2-7; 8 nucleotides match TRBD1. V trimming: 4 bases; J trimming: 5 bases; junction bases outside the gene matches: 11. Germline values: CDR1 SGDLS, CDR2 YYNGEE. The CDR3 is 15 residues long. The CDR3 is CASSPQTGDIDEQYF. The CDR3 nucleotides are TGTGCCAGCAGCCCCCAGACAGGGGACATCGACGAGCAGTACTTC. Complete variable domain (other parts from reference TRBV9 and TRBJ2-7): DSGVTQTPKHLITATGQRVTLRCSPRSGDLSVYWYQQSLDQGLQFLIQYYNGEERAKGNILERFSAQQFPDLHSELNLSSLELGDSALYFCASSPQTGDIDEQYFGPGTRLTVT.

This clone was observed a few times. V is TRBV18 and J is TRBJ2-7; D uncertain. CDR1 is KGHSH and CDR2 is LQKENI in the germline V gene. Trimming took off 3 bases at V and 5 bases at J, with 8 bases between the two ends. The CDR3 extends over 12 amino acids. The CDR3 DNA reads TGTGCCAGCTCACCGGCAGGCCACGAGCAGTACTTC. It encodes CASSPAGHEQYF.

This clone has more than one count but fewer than ten. The J gene is TRBJ2-3, the V gene TRBV6-5; D not certain. This CDR3 has 15 amino acids. Germline V gene sequence: CDR1 MNHEY, CDR2 SVGAGI. V was trimmed by 0 bases and J by 6 bases, leaving 13 bases between them. CDR3 DNA: TGTGCCAGCAGTTACTCGGATGGCACCGGGGATACGCAGTATTTT. Translation: CASSYSDGTGDTQYF.

V gene TRBV9 combines with J gene TRBJ1-6, with 7 bases lining up with TRBD1. The CDR3 is made up of 16 amino acids. The J segment lost 9 bases and the V segment lost 1 base, leaving 10 bases of the junction unmatched. The germline V gene has CDR1 SGDLS and CDR2 YYNGEE. The CDR3 DNA follows: TGTGCCAGCAGCGTAAGTAAGGGGACAGAAATTTCACCCCTCCACTTT. Its translation is CASSVSKGTEISPLHF.

The chain couples TRBV2 to TRBJ1-2, with D possibly TRBD1 on 5 matching bases. Germline-derived CDR1 and CDR2 are SNHLY and FYNNEI. The length of the CDR3 is 9 residues. V dropped 5 bases and J dropped 13 bases, with 8 bases sitting between them. The CDR3 loop is CASSRGGTF. As DNA, the CDR3 is TGTGCCAGCAGTCGGGGGGGCACCTTC.

V and J are TRBV29-1 and TRBJ2-7; 9 positions match TRBD2. Germline assignment: CDR1 SQVTM and CDR2 ANQGSEA. The CDR3 is 14 amino acids. With V trimmed by 5 bases and J by 5 bases, 10 bases remained unmatched. CDR3 DNA: TGCAGCGTTAGACGGCGGGAGGGCCGCGACGAGCAGTACTTC. Translation gives CSVRRREGRDEQYF.

The table lists this clone with a few counts. The genes are TRBV28 and TRBJ2-7; D gene unclear. The germline V gene encodes CDR1 MDHEN and CDR2 SYDVKM. The V end was cut by 2 bases, the J end by 3 bases, with 11 bases between. This CDR3 contains 14 residues. CDR3 nucleotides: TGTGCCAGCAGTTTAGGCCTTTCCGGCTACGAGCAGTACTTC. It specifies CASSLGLSGYEQYF.

This rearrangement joins TRBV30 to TRBJ2-5; 12 bases match TRBD1. The CDR3 is made up of 13 amino acids. V shed 3 bases, J shed 10 bases, and the junction held 6 bases outside the gene matches. CDR1 is GTSNPN, CDR2 SVGIG, per germline (reference sequence). The CDR3 loop is CAWRHRDRGLQYF. The DNA for the CDR3 is TGTGCCTGGAGGCACCGGGACAGGGGGCTCCAGTACTTC.

The chain uses TRBV21-1 and TRBJ2-5; TRBD1 is the table's D call and was not checked against the DNA. TRBV21-1 is recorded as a pseudogene. The CDR3 is made up of 14 amino acids. CDR3 sequence (DNA): TGTGCCAGCAGCAATGCTGGCAGGGAAGAGACCCAGTACTTC. It codes for CASSNAGREETQYF.

In this sample, this clone turned up a few times. The chain carries TRBV7-2 and TRBJ1-6, with D possibly being TRBD1 (5 bases). Germline assignment: CDR1 SGHTA and CDR2 FQGNSA. The CDR3 totals 18 residues. The germline V and J ends were trimmed by 5 bases and 3 bases, with 20 bases remaining between them. The CDR3 DNA follows: TGTGCCAGCAGCCCAGGGCCTCAGAAGTTTCACTATAATTCACCCCTCCACTTT. It codes for CASSPGPQKFHYNSPLHF.

This clone appeared a few times. The same CDR3 arises from other DNA sequences in this sample as well. The chain couples TRBV5-1 to TRBJ2-3, with unresolved D. The CDR3 consists of 12 residues. Germline V gene sequence: CDR1 SGHRS, CDR2 YFSETQ. V was clipped by 1 base and J by 2 bases, with 2 bases between them. Here the CDR3 reads CASSLITDTQYF. The CDR3 DNA sequence: TGCGCCAGCAGCTTGATCACAGATACGCAGTATTTT.

This clone has a handful of counts. The chain has TRBV2 and TRBJ2-5; no firm D call. Germline CDR1 SNHLY, CDR2 FYNNEI. V lost 0 bases, J lost 3 bases, and 11 bases lay in between. There are 15 residues in the CDR3. This CDR3 reads CASSEALGRKETQYF. The CDR3 DNA reads as TGTGCCAGCAGTGAAGCGCTTGGCAGAAAAGAGACCCAGTACTTC.

In this sample, this clone turned up a few times. In the same sample, other DNA sequences code for this CDR3. This sequence joins TRBV5-1 and TRBJ1-1; maybe TRBD1 (5 bases). Trimming took off 4 bases at V and 5 bases at J, with 15 bases between the two ends. This CDR3 has 14 residues. Germline lookup yields CDR1 SGHRS and CDR2 YFSETQ. The CDR3, as DNA: TGCGCCAGCAGCCTCAGGACGGGGGAGACTGAAGCTTTCTTT. This codes for CASSLRTGETEAFF.

The chain uses TRBV19 and TRBJ1-2; 7 bases align to TRBD1. CDR1 is LNHDA and CDR2 is SQIVND in the germline V gene (reference sequence). The CDR3 extends over 15 amino acids. Trimming at V came to 6 bases and at J to 0 bases, leaving 7 bases not matched to a gene. The CDR3 DNA is TGTGCCAGTAGCGACACCGGGACAGCTAACTATGGCTACACCTTC. Protein sequence: CASSDTGTANYGYTF.

This CDR3 is CASSYDGNSPLHF. Written as DNA, the CDR3 is TGTGCCAGCAGCTATGACGGGAATTCACCCCTCCACTTT. The genes are TRBV6-5 and TRBJ1-6; no definite D call. Germline-derived CDR1 and CDR2 are MNHEY and SVGAGI. This CDR3 has 13 amino acids. With 6 bases removed from V and 7 bases from J, the gap between germline ends came to 10 bases.